The present T cell receptor (beta chain) was sequenced within a study of T-cell memory formation after mild COVID-19. CDR3 length: 12 residues. Germline loops: CDR1 SGHAT, CDR2 FQDESV (reference sequence). V was trimmed by 5 bases and J by 3 bases, leaving 8 bases between them. One entry per CDR3 protein, called by TCRdb with MiXCR from the 5' RACE reads. The data contain about 610,000 distinct CDR3 sequences, 15% to 20% of them singletons. V gene TRBV11-1 combines with J gene TRBJ2-7; D not certain. This receptor was obtained from an adult woman who had mild COVID-19 (a few samples of this study predate the infection). Cell type and time point are not known. Sequenced material: PBMCs or a T cell subset sorted from them (not recorded which). CDR3 amino acids: CASSKSGYEQYF. The CDR3 nucleotides read TGTGCCAGCAGCAAATCTGGCTACGAGCAGTACTTC.